Listed below are T cell receptor beta chains from one sample, sequenced in a study of blood T cell repertoires in COVID-19. Only in-frame clones appear in the TCRdb table, and some are missing; sequencing was by immunoSEQ multiplex PCR. The sample consists of more than 100,000 clones, about 89% of them appearing once. Sample: peripheral blood. Source of these receptors: a woman in her 70s with acute or convalescent COVID-19. Both conserved end residues are part of each CDR3. A D gene is named only where the DNA matches it firmly. Part of the rows lack a size; the others show once, few, many or a class for expanded clones.

-	TRBD1	15	TRBV18	TRBJ1-6	TGTGCCAGCTCACCAGGGCAGGGGGCGAGGTCACCCCTCCACTTT	CASSPGQGARSPLHF
-	TRBD1	17	TRBV9	TRBJ1-4	TGTGCCAGCAGCGTAGGAATACAGGGGGCCAAAGGTGAAAAACTGTTTTTT	CASSVGIQGAKGEKLFF
-	-	13	TRBV11-2	TRBJ1-2	TGTGCCAGCAGCTTAACAGAACAGCAAGGCTACACCTTC	CASSLTEQQGYTF
-	TRBD1	13	TRBV7-9	TRBJ1-2	TGTGCCAGCAGCTTAGGGACAGGAATTCCCTACACCTTC	CASSLGTGIPYTF
-	TRBD1	16	TRBV11-1	TRBJ2-4	TGTGCCAGCAGCTCAGGACAGGGGGGGACCAAAAACATTCAGTACTTC	CASSSGQGGTKNIQYF
few	TRBD2	16	TRBV7-8	TRBJ2-3	TGTGCCAGCAGCACTTACCCGGGACTAGTGACAGATACGCAGTATTTT	CASSTYPGLVTDTQYF
-	-	12	TRBV5-4	TRBJ1-1	TGTGCCAGCAGCTTGGGGGGCCCTGAAGCTTTCTTT	CASSLGGPEAFF
-	TRBD1	15	TRBV7-6	TRBJ2-5	TGTGCCAGCAGCCGAGGACAGGGGAACCAAGAGACCCAGTACTTC	CASSRGQGNQETQYF
-	TRBD1	13	TRBV30	TRBJ1-6	TGTGCCTGGTCGACAGGGCCGGTTTCACCCCTCCACTTT	CAWSTGPVSPLHF
-	-	13	TRBV7-2	TRBJ2-3	TGTGCCAGCAGCTTAGTGAGGTTTGATACGCAGTATTTT	CASSLVRFDTQYF
-	TRBD1	15	TRBV3-1/TRBV3-2	TRBJ1-1	TGTGCCAGCAGCCGAACGACAGGGGGCGCCCCTGAAGCTTTCTTT	CASSRTTGGAPEAFF
-	TRBD1	19	TRBV4-1	TRBJ1-3	TGCGCCAGCAGCCAAAGGGGACAGGGGACGCCCATCCGCGGAAACACCATATATTTT	CASSQRGQGTPIRGNTIYF
-	-	15	TRBV1	TRBJ1-3	TGCACCAGCAGCCAAGGAGGGGGGGAGGGAAACACCATATATTTT	CTSSQGGGEGNTIYF
-	TRBD1	14	TRBV2	TRBJ2-5	TGTGCCAGCAGTACTGTAGGACAGGGAGAGACCCAGTACTTC	CASSTVGQGETQYF
-	-	15	TRBV5-1	TRBJ1-1	TGCGCCAGCAGCTTGTGGGAGGGGATGAACACTGAAGCTTTCTTT	CASSLWEGMNTEAFF
-	-	14	TRBV19	TRBJ2-3	TGTGCCAGTAGTATAGACCGGGGGTCGGGGACGCAGTATTTT	CASSIDRGSGTQYF
-	-	14	TRBV9	TRBJ1-6	TGTGCCAGCAGCGCCCCCGACTTTAATTCACCCCTCCACTTT	CASSAPDFNSPLHF
-	TRBD1	15	TRBV6-5	TRBJ1-4	TGTGCCAGCAGCGGACAGGGGGCTCCTAATGAAAAACTGTTTTTT	CASSGQGAPNEKLFF
-	TRBD1	15	TRBV6-6	TRBJ2-7	TGTGCCAGCAGCCGACCGGGACAGGGCATCCACGAGCAGTACTTC	CASSRPGQGIHEQYF
-	-	13	TRBV7-3	TRBJ1-2	TGTGCCAGCAGCCCCATGGAGGGATATGGCTACACCTTC	CASSPMEGYGYTF
-	-	16	TRBV5-1	TRBJ1-2	TGCGCCAGCAGCGCCTCCGGGGGGGCCCACAAGGAGGGCTACACCTTC	CASSASGGAHKEGYTF
-	-	13	TRBV12-3/TRBV12-4	TRBJ1-3	TGTGCCAGCAGTTCAGGTTCTGGAAACACCATATATTTT	CASSSGSGNTIYF
few	-	18	TRBV21-1	TRBJ1-6	TGTGCCAGCAGCAAAGGCGGTTTAACAGGGTGGTACGAGTCACCCCTCCACTTT	CASSKGGLTGWYESPLHF
-	TRBD1	12	TRBV6-5	TRBJ1-1	TGTGCCAGCAGTCCGACAGGGGCAGAAGCTTTCTTT	CASSPTGAEAFF
-	-	15	TRBV27	TRBJ2-7	TGTGCCAGCAGTTTATTAACAGGCCCATCCTACGAGCAGTACTTC	CASSLLTGPSYEQYF
-	TRBD2	15	TRBV6-2/TRBV6-3	TRBJ2-1	TGTGCCAGCAGTCTAGCGGGGGTCTCCTACAATGAGCAGTTCTTC	CASSLAGVSYNEQFF
-	-	11	TRBV20-1	TRBJ2-1	TGCAGTGCTAGGCGCGTGAATGAGCAGTTCTTC	CSARRVNEQFF
-	-	14	TRBV11-3	TRBJ2-7	TGTGCCAGCAGCTTAGTCCGGGAAACCTACGAGCAGTACTTC	CASSLVRETYEQYF
-	TRBD1	16	TRBV19	TRBJ1-6	TGTGCCAGTAGGAACCACCCCGGACAGGCGGGTTCACCCCTCCACTTT	CASRNHPGQAGSPLHF
once	-	14	TRBV3-1/TRBV3-2	TRBJ1-5	TGTGCCAGCAGCCAACAACAGGGTCATCAGCCCCAGCATTTT	CASSQQQGHQPQHF
-	TRBD1	19	TRBV27	TRBJ1-1	TGTGCCAGCAGTTTGGGACAGGGGGCGGTTTTTGGATTGAACACTGAAGCTTTCTTT	CASSLGQGAVFGLNTEAFF
-	TRBD1	20	TRBV6-6	TRBJ2-6	TGTGCCAGCAGCTACGCAGGACAGGGGGCACACTCGTCTGGGGCCAACGTCCTGACTTTC	CASSYAGQGAHSSGANVLTF
-	-	14	TRBV5-8	TRBJ2-5	TGTGCCAGCAGCCTCGGGACTGCACAAGAGACCCAGTACTTC	CASSLGTAQETQYF
-	-	14	TRBV2	TRBJ2-7	TGTGCCAGCAGCGAGACCGGGGTCTCCTACGAGCAGTACTTC	CASSETGVSYEQYF
-	TRBD1	14	TRBV18	TRBJ2-3	TGTGCCAGCTCACCGGGACAGAGCACAGATACGCAGTATTTT	CASSPGQSTDTQYF
-	-	15	TRBV7-9	TRBJ1-4	TGTGCCAGCAGCCAACTCGCGGTGTCTAATGAAAAACTGTTTTTT	CASSQLAVSNEKLFF
-	-	13	TRBV7-3	TRBJ1-1	TGTGCCAGCAGCTTAGGACAGAACACTGAAGCTTTCTTT	CASSLGQNTEAFF
-	-	12	TRBV27	TRBJ2-1	TGTGCCAGCAGTAGCTACGCGAATGAGCAGTTCTTC	CASSSYANEQFF
-	-	15	TRBV12-5	TRBJ1-3	TGTGCTAGTGGTTTGGGCGAAAACTCTGGAAACACCATATATTTT	CASGLGENSGNTIYF
-	TRBD2	17	TRBV7-3	TRBJ2-3	TGTGCCAGCAGCCTCCTCCCCCGAGCGGGGGTCACAGATACGCAGTATTTT	CASSLLPRAGVTDTQYF
-	TRBD1	13	TRBV3-1/TRBV3-2	TRBJ1-1	TGTGCCAGCAGCCAGGGGACAGGTGCTTGGGCTTTCTTT	CASSQGTGAWAFF
-	-	16	TRBV9	TRBJ1-3	TGTGCCAGCAGCGTAGCACAGGACAACTCTGGAAACACCATATATTTT	CASSVAQDNSGNTIYF
-	TRBD1	14	TRBV28	TRBJ1-5	TGTGCCAGCAGTCCTTGGGACAGTGCTCAGCCCCAGCATTTT	CASSPWDSAQPQHF
-	-	13	TRBV12-5	TRBJ2-1	TGTGCTAGTGGTTTGAATCCGGGGAATGAGCAGTTCTTC	CASGLNPGNEQFF
-	-	16	TRBV5-6	TRBJ1-5	TGTGCCAGCAGCAATTCCGGGACGGGGGTTAATCAGCCCCAGCATTTT	CASSNSGTGVNQPQHF
-	-	16	TRBV4-1	TRBJ1-6	TGCGCCAGCAGCCAAGACAGGTCAGGTTGGATTTCACCCCTCCACTTT	CASSQDRSGWISPLHF
-	-	14	TRBV10-3	TRBJ1-5	TGTGCCATCAGTGTAGGGGATGGCAATCAGCCCCAGCATTTT	CAISVGDGNQPQHF
-	-	15	TRBV4-2	TRBJ1-2	TGTGCCAGCAGCCAAGGGAGGGGGGGCTACTATGGCTACACCTTC	CASSQGRGGYYGYTF
-	-	15	TRBV3-1/TRBV3-2	TRBJ1-3	TGTGCCAGCAGCCAAGGGACAGTTCGTGGAAACACCATATATTTT	CASSQGTVRGNTIYF
-	TRBD1	14	TRBV28	TRBJ1-6	TGTGCCAGCGAGGGGGCCTTCTTTAATTCACCCCTCCACTTT	CASEGAFFNSPLHF
-	TRBD1	16	TRBV28	TRBJ1-2	TGTGCCAGCAGTTTGTCCGGGACAGGGGCGAACTATGGCTACACCTTC	CASSLSGTGANYGYTF
-	TRBD1	17	TRBV3-1/TRBV3-2	TRBJ2-7	TGTGCCAGCAGCCCCAAAACCACAGGGGCCTTAACCTACGAGCAGTACTTC	CASSPKTTGALTYEQYF